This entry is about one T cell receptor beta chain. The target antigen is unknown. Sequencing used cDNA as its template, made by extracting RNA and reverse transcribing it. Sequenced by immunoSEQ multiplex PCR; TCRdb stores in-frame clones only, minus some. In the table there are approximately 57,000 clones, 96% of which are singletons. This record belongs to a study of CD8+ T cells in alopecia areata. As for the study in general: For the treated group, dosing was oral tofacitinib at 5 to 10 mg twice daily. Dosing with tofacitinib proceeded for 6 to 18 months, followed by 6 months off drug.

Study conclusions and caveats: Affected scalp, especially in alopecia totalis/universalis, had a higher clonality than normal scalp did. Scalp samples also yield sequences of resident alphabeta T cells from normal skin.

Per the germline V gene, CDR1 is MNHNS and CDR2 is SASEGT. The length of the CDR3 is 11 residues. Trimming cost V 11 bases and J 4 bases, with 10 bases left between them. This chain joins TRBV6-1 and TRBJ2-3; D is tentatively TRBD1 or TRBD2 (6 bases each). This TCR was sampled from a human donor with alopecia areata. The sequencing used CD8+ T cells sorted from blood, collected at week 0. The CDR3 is CAGGRSDTQYF. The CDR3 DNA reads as TGTGCCGGGGGGCGGTCAGATACGCAGTATTTT.